The entry below describes one T cell receptor (beta chain). This record belongs to a study of blood T cell repertoires in COVID-19. As for the study in general: Acute and convalescent COVID-19 samples came from the United States, Italy and Spain. PBMCs, B-cell-depleted T cells, or T cells were the source of the cDNA or gDNA that made up the material.

In the source study's methods: Cell counts per sample came from amplifying reference gene primers. Data came from immunoSEQ multiplex PCR; TCRdb stores just in-frame clones and leaves some out. For V, J and clone size, that table is used; D and trimming come from the DNA. The data contain roughly 24,000 clones, roughly 84% of them singletons. The CDR3 consists of 13 residues. Trimming cost V 3 bases and J 7 bases, with 10 bases left between them. The TCR originated in a human donor in a cohort sampled during active COVID-19. V is TRBV12-3 or TRBV12-4 and J is TRBJ1-5; TRBD1 might be the D (5 bases). Sample: peripheral blood. CDR3 residues: CASSLGGDQPQHF. DNA of the CDR3: TGTGCCAGCAGTTTGGGGGGGGACCAGCCCCAGCATTTT.